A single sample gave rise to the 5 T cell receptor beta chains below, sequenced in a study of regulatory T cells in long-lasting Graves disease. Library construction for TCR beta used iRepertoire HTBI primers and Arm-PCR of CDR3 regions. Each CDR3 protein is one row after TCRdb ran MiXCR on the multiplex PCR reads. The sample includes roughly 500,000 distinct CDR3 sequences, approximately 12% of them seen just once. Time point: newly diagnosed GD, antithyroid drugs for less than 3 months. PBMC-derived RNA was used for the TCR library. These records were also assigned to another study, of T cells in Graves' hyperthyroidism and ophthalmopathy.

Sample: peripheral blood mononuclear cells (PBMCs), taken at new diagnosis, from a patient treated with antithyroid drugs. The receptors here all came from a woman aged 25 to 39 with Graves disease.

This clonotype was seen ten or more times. The CDR3 nucleotides are TGTGCCTGGAGTGAAATCAGCAGGGGGCCGTTGAACACTGAAGCTTTCTTT. As protein: CAWSEISRGPLNTEAFF. The chain links TRBV30 to TRBJ1-1; TRBD1 agrees at 8 bases. V dropped 1 base and J dropped 0; count of bases not matched to a gene: 10. CDR3 length: 17 amino acids. In germline, CDR1 is GTSNPN, CDR2 SVGIG (reference sequence).

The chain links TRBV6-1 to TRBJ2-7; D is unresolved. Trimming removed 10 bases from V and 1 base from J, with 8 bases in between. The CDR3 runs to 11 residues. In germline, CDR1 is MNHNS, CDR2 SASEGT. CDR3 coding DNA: TGTGCCACCCGAGGTTCCTACGAGCAGTACTTC. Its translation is CATRGSYEQYF.

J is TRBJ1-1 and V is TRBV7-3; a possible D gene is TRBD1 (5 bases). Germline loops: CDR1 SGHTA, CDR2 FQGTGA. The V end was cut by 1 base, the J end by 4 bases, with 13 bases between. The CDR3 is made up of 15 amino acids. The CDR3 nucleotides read TGTGCCAGCAGCTTAAATTCCAGGGTGGCCACTGAAGCTTTCTTT. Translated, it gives CASSLNSRVATEAFF.

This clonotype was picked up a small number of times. The chain's CDR3 is CSARDRMVYEQYF. CDR3 in DNA: TGCAGTGCTAGAGATCGTATGGTCTACGAGCAGTACTTC. The J gene is TRBJ2-7, the V gene TRBV20-1; D not resolved. Between the trimmed V and J ends, which lost 0 bases and 3 bases, there was a span of 9 bases. Per the germline V gene, CDR1 is DFQATT and CDR2 is SNEGSKA (reference sequence). The CDR3 loop spans 13 amino acids.

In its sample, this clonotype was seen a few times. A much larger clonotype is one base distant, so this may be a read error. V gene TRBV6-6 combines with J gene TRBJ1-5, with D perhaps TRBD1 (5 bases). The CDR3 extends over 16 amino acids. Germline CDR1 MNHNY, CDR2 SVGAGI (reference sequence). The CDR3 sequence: CASRYSPAGRNQPQHF. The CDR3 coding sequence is TGTGCCAGCAGATACTCGCCTGCAGGGCGCAATCAGCCCCAGCATTTT.